The 22 T cell receptor beta chains listed next were all sequenced from one sample in a study of blood T cell repertoires in COVID-19. Profiling relied on immunoSEQ multiplex PCR, and the TCRdb table lists in-frame clones only, not all of them. The data contain about 49,000 clones, around 86% of them seen just once; the ten biggest clones take up 5%. Sequencing was carried out using peripheral blood. These receptors all stem from a man aged 35 to 55 with active COVID-19.

The V and J genes are TRBV14 and TRBJ2-2, with no clear D. The CDR3 loop spans 13 amino acids. The V end was cut by 6 bases, the J end by 6 bases, with 11 bases between. In germline, CDR1 is SGHDN, CDR2 FVKESK. CDR3 nucleotides: TGTGCCAGCAGTTTCGAAGAGGCCGGGGAGCTGTTTTTT. Protein product: CASSFEEAGELFF.

This clone was seen just once. The chain recombines TRBV7-2 with TRBJ2-3; 10 nucleotides align to TRBD2. The length of the CDR3 is 15 residues. From germline, CDR1 is SGHTA and CDR2 FQGNSA. V was clipped by 2 bases and J by 4 bases; unmatched bases: 3. In nucleotides, the CDR3 is TGTGCCAGCAGCTTATCCCTAGCGGGGGCAGATACGCAGTATTTT. Translated, it gives CASSLSLAGADTQYF. Drawing the rest from reference TRBV7-2 and TRBJ2-3, the complete variable domain is GAGVSQSPSNKVTEKGKDVELRCDPISGHTALYWYRQSLGQGLEFLIYFQGNSAPDKSGLPSDRFSAERTGGSVSTLTIQRTQQEDSAVYLCASSLSLAGADTQYFGPGTRLTVL.

V usage is TRBV6-5 and J usage is TRBJ1-2; TRBD1 might be the D (5 bases). Germline V gene sequence: CDR1 MNHEY, CDR2 SVGAGI. V was clipped by 5 bases and J by 3 bases, with 16 bases between them. This CDR3 has 15 amino acids. The CDR3 DNA sequence: TGTGCCAGCAGTCCAGGTTGGGGCAGGGACTATGGCTACACCTTC. Protein product: CASSPGWGRDYGYTF.

This clone was counted a single time. The chain has TRBV9 and TRBJ2-7; D is ambiguous. Trimming took off 0 bases at V and 4 bases at J, with 11 bases between the two ends. The CDR3 length is 14 residues. Per germline, CDR1 SGDLS and CDR2 YYNGEE. CDR3 DNA: TGTGCCAGCAGCGTAGGGGCCTCCCCTTACGAGCAGTACTTC. Protein product: CASSVGASPYEQYF. Supplemented by reference TRBV9 and TRBJ2-7, the full variable domain reads DSGVTQTPKHLITATGQRVTLRCSPRSGDLSVYWYQQSLDQGLQFLIQYYNGEERAKGNILERFSAQQFPDLHSELNLSSLELGDSALYFCASSVGASPYEQYFGPGTRLTVT.

The chain joins TRBV5-1 to TRBJ1-1; D uncertain. V lost 2 bases to trimming and J lost 2 bases, with 10 bases between them. Germline lookup yields CDR1 SGHRS and CDR2 YFSETQ. The CDR3 extends over 14 amino acids. CDR3 residues: CASSFQTDNTEAFF. CDR3 bases: TGCGCCAGCAGCTTTCAAACAGATAACACTGAAGCTTTCTTT. The entire variable domain, with the rest obtained from reference TRBV5-1 and TRBJ1-1, is as follows: KAGVTQTPRYLIKTRGQQVTLSCSPISGHRSVSWYQQTPGQGLQFLFEYFSETQRNKGNFPGRFSGRQFSNSRSEMNVSTLELGDSALYLCASSFQTDNTEAFFGQGTRLTVV.

The V gene is TRBV7-3, the J gene TRBJ2-1; 10 bases are shared with TRBD2. This CDR3 has 15 amino acids. J was trimmed by 6 bases and V by 1 base; bases with no gene match: 3. CDR1 SGHTA and CDR2 FQGTGA come from the germline V gene. This chain's CDR3 is CASSLKLAGINEQFF. In nucleotides, the CDR3 is TGTGCCAGCAGCTTAAAACTAGCGGGGATCAATGAGCAGTTCTTC. The variable domain in full, with the rest retrieved from reference TRBV7-3 and TRBJ2-1, is GAGVSQTPSNKVTEKGKYVELRCDPISGHTALYWYRQSLGQGPEFLIYFQGTGAADDSGLPNDRFFAVRPEGSVSTLKIQRTERGDSAVYLCASSLKLAGINEQFFGPGTRLTVL.

This sequence joins TRBV4-1 and TRBJ1-4, with TRBD1 as a possible D gene (5 bases). This CDR3 region has 14 residues. The V end lost 6 bases, the J end lost 6 bases, and 14 bases lay between the germline ends. Germline CDR1 reads MGHRA; CDR2 reads YSYEKL. CDR3 loop: CASREGLGHEKLFF. In DNA, the CDR3 is TGCGCCAGCAGGGAGGGACTGGGGCATGAAAAACTGTTTTTT.

The V gene is TRBV5-8, the J gene TRBJ2-2; D may be TRBD2 (5 bases). Trimming took 6 bases from V and 7 from J, leaving 10 bases between them. The germline gives CDR1 SGHTS, CDR2 YDEGEE. The CDR3 consists of 12 residues. CDR3 coding DNA: TGTGCCAGCAACCAGCGGTTCGGGGAGCTGTTTTTT. Amino acids: CASNQRFGELFF.

The chain is built from TRBV11-1 and TRBJ2-1; 8 bases fit TRBD2. There are 16 residues in the CDR3. Germline V gene data show CDR1 as SGHAT and CDR2 as FQDESV (reference sequence). V was clipped by 6 bases and J by 2 bases; unmatched bases: 9. CDR3 DNA: TGTGCCAGCAGGGAGGCTAGCGGGCCTACCTACAATGAGCAGTTCTTC. Protein: CASREASGPTYNEQFF.

The CDR3 DNA is TGTGCCAGCAGCCTAGGGCCAGCGGGAGTTCCCAACTACGAGCAGTACTTC. Encoded protein: CASSLGPAGVPNYEQYF. V and J are TRBV11-2 and TRBJ2-7; 8 bases line up with TRBD2. With 5 bases clipped from V and 3 bases from J, the junction kept 15 bases outside the gene matches. CDR3 size: 17 residues. In germline, CDR1 is SGHAT, CDR2 FQNNGV.

The V call is TRBV7-6, the J call TRBJ2-1, with 13 bases aligning to TRBD2. CDR1 SGHVS and CDR2 FNYEAQ come from the germline V gene. The V segment lost 5 bases and the J segment 7 bases; nucleotides outside the gene matches: 5. This CDR3 contains 15 residues. CDR3 sequence reads: CASSPTSGGGNEQFF. Here the CDR3 DNA reads TGTGCCAGCAGCCCAACTAGCGGGGGGGGGAATGAGCAGTTCTTC.

The chain employs TRBV5-6 and TRBJ2-1, with TRBD2 matching over 8 bases. Losses at the gene ends were 4 bases for V and 3 bases for J; bases not matched to a gene: 6. Germline V gives CDR1 SGHDT, CDR2 YYEEEE. This CDR3 has 15 amino acids. CDR3 sequence reads: CASSLGRGGYNEQFF. The CDR3 bases are TGTGCCAGCAGCCTCGGGAGGGGAGGCTACAATGAGCAGTTCTTC.

The chain couples TRBV6-5 to TRBJ1-2; 7 nucleotides agree with TRBD1. V shed 0 bases, J shed 7 bases, and the junction held 5 bases outside the gene matches. In germline, CDR1 is MNHEY, CDR2 SVGAGI. This CDR3 is 14 amino acids long. The CDR3: CASSYSTGAVGYTF. Here the CDR3 DNA reads TGTGCCAGCAGTTACTCTACAGGGGCGGTTGGCTACACCTTC.

V gene TRBV28 combines with J gene TRBJ1-5; TRBD1 matches at 12 bases. Germline trimming cut 6 bases from V and 6 bases from J; bases unmatched to any gene: 3. CDR1 MDHEN and CDR2 SYDVKM come from the germline V gene. CDR3 length equals 14 residues. DNA for the CDR3: TGTGCCAGCAGGGGACAGGGGGCGAGTCAGCCCCAGCATTTT. Protein product: CASRGQGASQPQHF. Drawing the rest from reference TRBV28 and TRBJ1-5, the complete variable domain is DVKVTQSSRYLVKRTGEKVFLECVQDMDHENMFWYRQDPGLGLRLIYFSYDVKMKEKGDIPEGYSVSREKKERFSLILESASTNQTSMYLCASRGQGASQPQHFGDGTRLSIL.

V and J are TRBV3-1 (or the pseudogene TRBV3-2) and TRBJ1-2, with D tentatively TRBD1 (6 bases). There are 13 residues in the CDR3. Germline values: CDR1 LGHDT, CDR2 YNNKEL (reference sequence). V was pared by 4 bases and J by 2 bases, with 8 bases between. The CDR3 loop reads CASSPGQNYGYTF. CDR3 DNA: TGTGCCAGCAGCCCCGGACAGAACTATGGCTACACCTTC.

This chain connects TRBV18 to TRBJ1-1; maybe TRBD1 (5 bases). This CDR3 comprises 13 residues. V was cut by 4 bases and J by 1 base, with 7 bases left in between. Germline CDR1 and CDR2: KGHSH and LQKENI. CDR3 sequence: CASSQDRNTEAFF. The CDR3 bases are TGTGCCAGCTCACAAGACAGGAACACTGAAGCTTTCTTT.

The V and J genes are TRBV27 and TRBJ1-2; D unresolved. CDR3 length: 13 amino acids. V was clipped by 7 bases and J by 6 bases, with 15 bases between them. CDR1 is MNHEY, CDR2 SMNVEV, per germline (reference sequence). Written as DNA, the CDR3 is TGTGCCAGCAAGGAGGGCCGCCGCCATGGCTACACCTTC. It encodes CASKEGRRHGYTF.

The chain carries TRBV12-3 or TRBV12-4 and TRBJ1-1, with unresolved D. The length of the CDR3 is 12 residues. V lost 7 bases and J lost 3, with 9 bases in between. Written as DNA, the CDR3 is TGTGCCAGCAACGGGGAACACACTGAAGCTTTCTTT. Protein: CASNGEHTEAFF.

This clone has a handful of counts. The rearrangement links TRBV9 to TRBJ2-2; TRBD1 matches at 8 bases. This CDR3 comprises 16 residues. V trimming: 4 bases; J trimming: 3 bases; junction bases outside the gene matches: 8. The V gene's germline CDR1 is SGDLS and CDR2 YYNGEE. CDR3 in DNA: TGTGCCAGCAGCCTTAGGACAGGGCGCGACACCGGGGAGCTGTTTTTT. It codes for CASSLRTGRDTGELFF.

The chain recombines TRBV9 with TRBJ1-3; possibly TRBD1 for D (6 bases). CDR3 length: 17 amino acids. Germline V gene lookup returns CDR1 SGDLS and CDR2 YYNGEE. The V and J ends lost 0 bases and 0 bases respectively, with 13 bases between them. CDR3 region: CASSVGGGGFSGNTIYF. CDR3 coding DNA: TGTGCCAGCAGCGTAGGGGGAGGGGGTTTCTCTGGAAACACCATATATTTT.

The V gene is TRBV10-3, the J gene TRBJ2-4; the match to TRBD1 covers 8 bases. The V gene's germline CDR1 is ENHRY and CDR2 SYGVKD. This CDR3 comprises 15 residues. V lost 2 bases to trimming and J lost 4 bases; unmatched junction nucleotides: 4. CDR3 sequence reads: CAISETWTGKNIQYF. The CDR3 DNA is TGTGCCATCAGTGAGACCTGGACAGGGAAAAACATTCAGTACTTC.

For the CDR3, the DNA is TGTGCCAGCAGTCCACAGGGCCTCTATGGCTACACCTTC. It yields the protein CASSPQGLYGYTF. The chain employs TRBV27 and TRBJ1-2; possibly TRBD1 for D (6 bases). V was shortened by 5 bases and J by 4 bases, with 11 bases between the two germline ends. From germline, CDR1 is MNHEY and CDR2 SMNVEV (reference sequence). The CDR3 covers 13 residues.